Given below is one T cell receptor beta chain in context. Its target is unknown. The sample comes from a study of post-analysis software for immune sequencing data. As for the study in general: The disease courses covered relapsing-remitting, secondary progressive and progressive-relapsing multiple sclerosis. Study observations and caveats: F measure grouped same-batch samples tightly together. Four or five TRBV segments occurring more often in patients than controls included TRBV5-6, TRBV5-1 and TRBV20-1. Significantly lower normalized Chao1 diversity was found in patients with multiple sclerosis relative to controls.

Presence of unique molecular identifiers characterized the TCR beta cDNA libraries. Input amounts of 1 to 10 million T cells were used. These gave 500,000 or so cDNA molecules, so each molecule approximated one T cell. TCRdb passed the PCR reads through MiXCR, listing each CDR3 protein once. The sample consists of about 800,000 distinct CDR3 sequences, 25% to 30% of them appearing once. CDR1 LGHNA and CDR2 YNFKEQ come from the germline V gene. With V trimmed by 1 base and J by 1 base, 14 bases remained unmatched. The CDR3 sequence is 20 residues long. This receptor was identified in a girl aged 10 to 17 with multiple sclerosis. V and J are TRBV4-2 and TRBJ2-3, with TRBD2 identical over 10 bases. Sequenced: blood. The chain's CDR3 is CASSQAGMGTSVLRTDTQYF. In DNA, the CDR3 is TGTGCCAGCAGCCAAGCGGGTATGGGGACTAGCGTATTACGCACAGATACGCAGTATTTT.